This is a list of T cell receptor beta chains from one sample in a study of T cell responses to AZD1222 COVID-19 vaccine. Profiled with immunoSEQ multiplex PCR; TCRdb holds only in-frame clones, not every one. Of more than 110,000 clones in the sample, 80% to 95% were seen once. Specimen: peripheral blood, collected 28 days after the second AZD1222 dose. These receptors were taken from an adult who received the AZD1222 COVID-19 vaccine. Both conserved end residues are part of each CDR3. D genes are given only for firm matches. Expanded clones get a size class; other rows say once, few or many, or leave the size out.

>TRBV6-4|TRBJ1-2|once|.
CASSDGGLGYTF
TGTGCCAGCAGTGATGGGGGGCTTGGCTACACCTTC
>TRBV6-1|TRBJ1-2|.|.
CASSEGYLLGYGYTF
TGTGCCAGCAGTGAAGGTTACCTTTTAGGCTATGGCTACACCTTC
>TRBV19|TRBJ1-1|few|.
CASSIGTEAFF
TGTGCCAGTAGTATAGGGACTGAAGCTTTCTTT
>TRBV24-1|TRBJ1-1|once|.
CATSDQGSDTEAFF
TGTGCCACCAGTGATCAGGGGTCGGACACTGAAGCTTTCTTT
>TRBV28|TRBJ2-7|.|.
CASSLFQGRYEQYF
TGTGCCAGCAGTCTGTTCCAGGGGCGCTACGAGCAGTACTTC
>TRBV9|TRBJ1-5|.|TRBD1
CASSPRDRENQPQHF
TGTGCCAGCAGCCCCCGGGACAGGGAAAATCAGCCCCAGCATTTT
>TRBV18|TRBJ1-1|few|.
CASSPSELLNINAEAFF
TGTGCCAGCTCACCGTCGGAGCTCCTTAACATTAATGCTGAAGCTTTCTTT
>TRBV25-1|TRBJ2-7|.|.
CASRNSGGTYEQYF
TGTGCCAGCAGGAATTCTGGGGGTACCTACGAGCAGTACTTC
>TRBV5-4|TRBJ1-1|.|.
CASSRGAGAGDTEAFF
TGTGCCAGCAGCAGGGGGGCAGGGGCGGGGGACACTGAAGCTTTCTTT
>TRBV11-2|TRBJ2-5|.|.
CASSSLSGRVQETQYF
TGTGCCAGCAGCTCACTATCCGGCAGGGTCCAAGAGACCCAGTACTTC
>TRBV6-5|TRBJ1-3|.|.
CASSYSRVSGNTIYF
TGTGCCAGCAGTTACTCCAGAGTCTCTGGAAACACCATATATTTT
>TRBV11-2|TRBJ2-2|once|.
CASSLWTGNTGELFF
TGTGCCAGCAGCCTTTGGACGGGGAACACCGGGGAGCTGTTTTTT
>TRBV7-3|TRBJ1-6|once|TRBD1
CASSAFGQAAGNSPLHF
TGTGCCAGCAGCGCCTTCGGACAGGCCGCGGGGAATTCACCCCTCCACTTT
>TRBV28|TRBJ2-3|.|TRBD1
CASRGRQGSDTQYF
TGTGCCAGCAGGGGTAGACAGGGGTCAGATACGCAGTATTTT
>TRBV3-1/TRBV3-2|TRBJ1-2|.|.
CASSQNSYGYTF
TGTGCCAGCAGCCAAAACAGCTATGGCTACACCTTC
>TRBV4-2|TRBJ2-3|.|.
CASSQGLSTDTQYF
TGTGCCAGCAGCCAAGGTCTAAGCACAGATACGCAGTATTTT
>TRBV19|TRBJ2-1|.|TRBD2
CASTEAGGFYNEQFF
TGTGCCAGTACCGAAGCGGGAGGATTCTACAATGAGCAGTTCTTC
>TRBV4-2|TRBJ1-4|.|TRBD1
CASSQGQGNEKLFF
TGTGCCAGCAGCCAAGGACAGGGTAATGAAAAACTGTTTTTT
>TRBV7-3|TRBJ2-5|.|.
CASSFSNQETQYF
TGTGCCAGCAGCTTTTCCAACCAAGAGACCCAGTACTTC
>TRBV12-3/TRBV12-4|TRBJ1-4|.|.
CASSPRINEKLFF
TGTGCCAGCAGTCCTAGGATCAATGAAAAACTGTTTTTT
>TRBV2|TRBJ1-6|.|.
CASRRAADSPLHF
TGTGCCAGCCGTCGGGCAGCAGATTCACCCCTCCACTTT
>TRBV6-5|TRBJ1-3|.|.
CASSYSTLRGNTIYF
TGTGCCAGCAGTTACTCCACCCTGCGTGGAAACACCATATATTTT
>TRBV29-1|TRBJ2-3|.|.
CSVRGGTTSTDTQYF
TGCAGCGTTCGTGGGGGAACGACTAGCACAGATACGCAGTATTTT
>TRBV18|TRBJ2-1|.|.
CASSPPGRRTYNEQFF
TGTGCCAGCTCACCACCAGGGAGGAGAACCTACAATGAGCAGTTCTTC
>TRBV28|TRBJ1-1|.|.
CASSSNTRPQAFF
TGTGCCAGCAGCTCCAACACTCGCCCCCAGGCTTTCTTT
>TRBV5-6|TRBJ2-7|.|TRBD2
CASSKKREGPAYEQYF
TGTGCCAGCAGCAAGAAGCGGGAGGGCCCCGCCTACGAGCAGTACTTC
>TRBV7-9|TRBJ1-2|.|.
CASSSWDLVF
TGTGCCAGCAGCTCGTGGGATTTGGTCTTC
>TRBV5-1|TRBJ1-4|.|.
CASSPGRGEREKLFF
TGCGCCAGCAGCCCGGGCAGGGGCGAGCGTGAAAAACTGTTTTTT
>TRBV11-2|TRBJ1-2|.|.
CASSLTDDVSYGYTF
TGTGCCAGCAGCTTAACCGACGACGTTTCTTATGGCTACACCTTC